This T cell receptor beta chain derives from a study of OX40 agonist ivuxolimab in advanced cancers. V gave up 0 bases and J gave up 2 bases, with 17 bases separating them. The CDR3 is 17 residues long. Germline assignment: CDR1 SGHKS and CDR2 YYEKEE (reference sequence). Method: immunoSEQ multiplex PCR; TCRdb's copy keeps in-frame clones and lacks some. The table lists some 50,000 clones, roughly 84% of them singletons. The rearrangement joins TRBV5-5 to TRBJ1-1; no definite D call. Sequences were derived from CD4+ or CD8+ T cells sorted from blood, sampled in a trial of the OX40 agonist ivuxolimab. This receptor was identified in an adult with an advanced solid tumor such as melanoma, head and neck, liver or kidney cancer. The CDR3 sequence: CASSLAPTRTANTEAFF. In DNA form, the CDR3 reads TGTGCCAGCAGCTTGGCCCCCACCCGGACGGCTAACACTGAAGCTTTCTTT.